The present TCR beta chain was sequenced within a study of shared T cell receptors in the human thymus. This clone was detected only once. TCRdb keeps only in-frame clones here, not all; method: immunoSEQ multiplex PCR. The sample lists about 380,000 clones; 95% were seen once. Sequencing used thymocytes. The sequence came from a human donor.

CDR3: CASSVSTGGVGELFF. The CDR3 DNA sequence: TGTGCCAGTAGTGTTTCCACAGGGGGGGTCGGGGAGCTGTTTTTT. The chain uses TRBV19 and TRBJ2-2; D might be TRBD1 (8 bases). Looked up from germline, CDR1 is LNHDA and CDR2 is SQIVND (reference sequence). The CDR3 contains 15 residues. V was cut by 5 bases and J by 7 bases, with 17 bases left in between.